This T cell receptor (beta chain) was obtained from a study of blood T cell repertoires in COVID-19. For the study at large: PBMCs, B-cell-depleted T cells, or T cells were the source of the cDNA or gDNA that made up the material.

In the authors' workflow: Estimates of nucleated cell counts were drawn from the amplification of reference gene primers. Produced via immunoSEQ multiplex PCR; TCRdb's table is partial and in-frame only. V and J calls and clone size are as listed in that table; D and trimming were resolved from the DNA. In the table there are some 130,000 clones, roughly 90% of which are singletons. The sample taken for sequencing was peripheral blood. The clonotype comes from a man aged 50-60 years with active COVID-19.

The CDR3 sequence is CASSPGTLVGATQYF. As DNA, the CDR3 is TGTGCCAGCTCACCAGGGACCCTCGTGGGGGCTACGCAGTATTTT. This chain joins TRBV18 and TRBJ2-3, with a weak D call TRBD1 (6 bases). The germline V and J ends were trimmed by 2 bases and 8 bases, with 17 bases remaining between them. CDR3 size: 15 residues. CDR1 KGHSH and CDR2 LQKENI come from the germline V gene.